Included here is one T cell receptor (beta chain) sequence, with context. The data originate from a study of blood T cell repertoires in COVID-19. Study-level background: Sites across the United States, Italy and Spain contributed samples from acute and convalescent COVID-19. The cDNA or gDNA used as material had been derived from T cells, B-cell-depleted T cells, or PBMCs.

This CDR3 comprises 14 residues. The V and J ends lost 4 bases and 7 bases, in that order; junction bases with no gene match: 4. Per the germline V gene, CDR1 is SGHNT and CDR2 is YYREEE (reference sequence). Original handling: Amplification from reference gene primers served as the basis for estimated nucleated cell counts. Sequenced by immunoSEQ multiplex PCR; TCRdb stores in-frame clones only, minus some. V, J and clone size were drawn from that table, and D and trimming were deduced from the DNA. The table shows 150,000 to 200,000 clones, with roughly nine tenths occurring only once. The receptor comes from a man aged 65 to 85 with acute or convalescent COVID-19. The chain couples TRBV5-4 to TRBJ2-2, with 10 positions matching TRBD1. Sequenced sample: peripheral blood. Here the CDR3 reads CASSPGQGRGELFF. In DNA, the CDR3 is TGTGCCAGCAGCCCGGGACAGGGGCGCGGGGAGCTGTTTTTT.